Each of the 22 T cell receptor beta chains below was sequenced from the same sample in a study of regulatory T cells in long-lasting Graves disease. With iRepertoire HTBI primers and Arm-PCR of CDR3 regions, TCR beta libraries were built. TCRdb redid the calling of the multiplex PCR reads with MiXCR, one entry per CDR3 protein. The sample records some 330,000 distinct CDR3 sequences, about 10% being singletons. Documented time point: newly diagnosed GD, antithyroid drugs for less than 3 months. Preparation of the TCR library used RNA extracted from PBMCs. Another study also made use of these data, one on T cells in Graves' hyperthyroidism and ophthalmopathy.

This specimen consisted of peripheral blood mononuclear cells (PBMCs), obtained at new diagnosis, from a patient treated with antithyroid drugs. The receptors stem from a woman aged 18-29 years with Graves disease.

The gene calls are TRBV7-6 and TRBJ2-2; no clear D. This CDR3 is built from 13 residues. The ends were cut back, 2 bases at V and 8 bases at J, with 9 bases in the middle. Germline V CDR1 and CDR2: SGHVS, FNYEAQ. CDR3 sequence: CASSLLEKGELFF. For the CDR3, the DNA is TGTGCCAGCAGCTTATTGGAGAAGGGGGAGCTGTTTTTT.

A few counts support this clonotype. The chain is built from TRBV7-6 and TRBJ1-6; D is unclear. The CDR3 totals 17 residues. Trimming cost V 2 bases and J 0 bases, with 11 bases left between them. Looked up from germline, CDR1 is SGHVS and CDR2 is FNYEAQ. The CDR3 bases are TGTGCCAGCAGCTTACAATCCGCCAGCTCCTATAATTCACCCCTCCACTTT. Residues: CASSLQSASSYNSPLHF.

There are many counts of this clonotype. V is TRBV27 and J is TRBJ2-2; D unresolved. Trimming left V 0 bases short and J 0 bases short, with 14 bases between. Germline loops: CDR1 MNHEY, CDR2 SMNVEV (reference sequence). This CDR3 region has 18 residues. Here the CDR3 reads CASSLSGRRASNTGELFF. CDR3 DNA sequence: TGTGCCAGCAGTTTATCAGGGCGTAGGGCTTCGAACACCGGGGAGCTGTTTTTT.

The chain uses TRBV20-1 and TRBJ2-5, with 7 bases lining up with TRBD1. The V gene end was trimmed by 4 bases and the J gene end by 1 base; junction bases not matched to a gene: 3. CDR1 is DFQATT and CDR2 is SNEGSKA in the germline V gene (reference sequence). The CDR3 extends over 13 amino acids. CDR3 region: CSAIGQAQETQYF. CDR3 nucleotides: TGCAGTGCTATTGGACAGGCCCAAGAGACCCAGTACTTC.

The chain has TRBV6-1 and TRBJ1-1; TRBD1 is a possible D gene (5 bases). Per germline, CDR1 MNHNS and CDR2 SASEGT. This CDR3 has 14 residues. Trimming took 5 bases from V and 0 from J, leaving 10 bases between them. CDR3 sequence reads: CASSPQGMNTEAFF. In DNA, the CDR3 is TGTGCCAGCAGTCCCCAGGGTATGAACACTGAAGCTTTCTTT.

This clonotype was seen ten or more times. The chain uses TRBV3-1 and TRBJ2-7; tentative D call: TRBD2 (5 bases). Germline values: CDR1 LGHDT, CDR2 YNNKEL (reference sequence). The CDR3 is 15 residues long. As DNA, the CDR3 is TGTGCCAGCAGGTCTGAGGCGACTACTTCCTGCGAGCAGTACGTC. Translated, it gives CASRSEATTSCEQYV.

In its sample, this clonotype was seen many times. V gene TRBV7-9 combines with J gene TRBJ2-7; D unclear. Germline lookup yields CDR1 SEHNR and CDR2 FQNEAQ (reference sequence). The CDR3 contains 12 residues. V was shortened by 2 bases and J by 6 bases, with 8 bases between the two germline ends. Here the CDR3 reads CASSLLGGEQYV. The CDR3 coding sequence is TGTGCCAGCAGCTTACTGGGCGGCGAGCAGTACGTC.

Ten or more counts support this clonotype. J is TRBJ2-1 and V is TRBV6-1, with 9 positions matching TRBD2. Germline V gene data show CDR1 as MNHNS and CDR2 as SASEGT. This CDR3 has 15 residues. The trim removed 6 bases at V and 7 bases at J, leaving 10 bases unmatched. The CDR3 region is CASSSGSGRENEQFF. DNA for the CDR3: TGTGCCAGCAGCTCGGGTAGCGGGAGAGAGAATGAGCAGTTCTTC.

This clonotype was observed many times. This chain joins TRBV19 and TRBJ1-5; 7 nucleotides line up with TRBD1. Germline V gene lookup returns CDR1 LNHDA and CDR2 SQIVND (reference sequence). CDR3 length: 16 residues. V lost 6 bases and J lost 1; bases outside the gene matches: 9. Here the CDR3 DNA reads TGTGCCAGTAGCATAACAGGGGCTGGGAGCAATCAGCCCCAGCATTTT. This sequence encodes CASSITGAGSNQPQHF. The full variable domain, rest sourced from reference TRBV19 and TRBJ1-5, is DGGITQSPKYLFRKEGQNVTLSCEQNLNHDAMYWYRQDPGQGLRLIYYSQIVNDFQKGDIAEGYSVSREKKESFPLTVTSAQKNPTAFYLCASSITGAGSNQPQHFGDGTRLSIL.

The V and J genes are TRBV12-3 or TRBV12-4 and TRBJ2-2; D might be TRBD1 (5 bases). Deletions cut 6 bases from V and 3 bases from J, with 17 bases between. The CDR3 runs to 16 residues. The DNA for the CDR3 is TGTGCCAGCAGGCCCCGATCAGGGATGGACACCGGGGAGCTGTTTTTT. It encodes CASRPRSGMDTGELFF.

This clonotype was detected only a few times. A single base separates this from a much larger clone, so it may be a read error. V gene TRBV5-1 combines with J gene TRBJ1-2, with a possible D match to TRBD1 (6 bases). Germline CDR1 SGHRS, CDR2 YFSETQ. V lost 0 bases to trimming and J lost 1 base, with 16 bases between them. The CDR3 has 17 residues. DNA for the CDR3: TGCGCCAGCAGCTTGGCAGGGGCCGAAGCAATTAACTATGGCTACACCTTC. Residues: CASSLAGAEAINYGYTF.

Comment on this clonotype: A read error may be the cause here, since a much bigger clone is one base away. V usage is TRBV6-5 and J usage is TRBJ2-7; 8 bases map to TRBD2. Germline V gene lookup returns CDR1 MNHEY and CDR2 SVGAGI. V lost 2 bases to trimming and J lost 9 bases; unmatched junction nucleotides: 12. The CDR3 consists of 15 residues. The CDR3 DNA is TGTGCCAGCAGTTACCTGGGACTAGGTCTAGACGGGCAGTACTTC. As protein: CASSYLGLGLDGQYF.

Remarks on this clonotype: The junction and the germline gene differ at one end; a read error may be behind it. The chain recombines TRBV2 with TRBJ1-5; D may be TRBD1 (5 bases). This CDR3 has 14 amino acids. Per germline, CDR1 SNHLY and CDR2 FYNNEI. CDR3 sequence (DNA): TGCGCCAGCAGCCCCGGGACCGCCAGTGGCCCCCAGCATTTT. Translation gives CASSPGTASGPQHF.

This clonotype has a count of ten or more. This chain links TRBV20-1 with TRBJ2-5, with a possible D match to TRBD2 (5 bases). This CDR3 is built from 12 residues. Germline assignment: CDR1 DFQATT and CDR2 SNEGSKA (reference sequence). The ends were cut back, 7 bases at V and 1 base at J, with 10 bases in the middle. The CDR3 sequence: CSGRHVQETQYF. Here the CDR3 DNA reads TGCAGTGGGAGGCATGTCCAAGAGACCCAGTACTTC.

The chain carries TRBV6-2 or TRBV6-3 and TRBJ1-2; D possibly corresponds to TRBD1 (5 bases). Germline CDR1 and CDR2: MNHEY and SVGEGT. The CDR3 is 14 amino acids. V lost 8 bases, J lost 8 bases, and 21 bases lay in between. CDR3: CASHFIGGAGGYTF. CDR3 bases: TGTGCCAGCCATTTTATCGGTGGGGCGGGAGGCTACACCTTC.

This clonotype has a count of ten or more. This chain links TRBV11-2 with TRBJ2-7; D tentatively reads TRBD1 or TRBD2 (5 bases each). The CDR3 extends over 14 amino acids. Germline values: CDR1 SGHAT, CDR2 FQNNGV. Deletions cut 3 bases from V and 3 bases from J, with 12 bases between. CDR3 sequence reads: CASSLGPTGYEQYF. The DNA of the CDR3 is TGTGCCAGCAGCTTGGGACCCACTGGCTACGAGCAGTACTTC.

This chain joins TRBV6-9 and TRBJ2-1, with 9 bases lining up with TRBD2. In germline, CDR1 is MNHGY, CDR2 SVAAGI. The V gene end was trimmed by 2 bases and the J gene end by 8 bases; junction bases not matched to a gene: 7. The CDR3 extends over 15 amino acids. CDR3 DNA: TGTGCCAGCAGTTATGCGGGAGGGCCAATTGATGAGCAGTTCTTC. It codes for CASSYAGGPIDEQFF.

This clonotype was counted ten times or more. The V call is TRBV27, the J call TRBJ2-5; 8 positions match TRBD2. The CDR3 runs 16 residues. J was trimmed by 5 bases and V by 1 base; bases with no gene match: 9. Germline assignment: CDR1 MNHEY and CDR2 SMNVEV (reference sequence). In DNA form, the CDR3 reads TGTGCCAGCAGTTTATTAGGTTCCGGGAGGGCCGAGACCCAGTACTTC. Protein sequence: CASSLLGSGRAETQYF.

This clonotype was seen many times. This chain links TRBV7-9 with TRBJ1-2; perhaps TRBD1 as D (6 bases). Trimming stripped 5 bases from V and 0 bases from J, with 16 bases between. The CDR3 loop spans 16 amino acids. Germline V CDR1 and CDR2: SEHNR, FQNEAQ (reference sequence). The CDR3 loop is CASSPLQGGTNYGYTF. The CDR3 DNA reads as TGTGCCAGCAGCCCCCTACAGGGAGGGACTAACTATGGCTACACCTTC.

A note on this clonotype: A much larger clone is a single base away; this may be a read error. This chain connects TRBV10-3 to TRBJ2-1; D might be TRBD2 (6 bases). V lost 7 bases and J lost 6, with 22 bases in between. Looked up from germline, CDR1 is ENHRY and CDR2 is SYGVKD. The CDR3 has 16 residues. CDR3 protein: CAIILSADRRGNEQFF. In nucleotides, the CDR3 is TGTGCCATCATTTTGTCCGCGGATCGGCGGGGCAATGAGCAGTTCTTC.

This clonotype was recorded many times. CDR3 in amino acids: CAISESLLADNNEQFF. The CDR3 DNA is TGTGCCATCAGTGAGTCGCTACTAGCGGACAACAATGAGCAGTTCTTC. The rearrangement links TRBV10-3 to TRBJ2-1, with 8 bases lining up with TRBD2. The CDR3 loop spans 16 amino acids. The junction had 6 bases not matched to a gene; V was cut back by 0 bases and J by 5 bases. Germline CDR1 reads ENHRY; CDR2 reads SYGVKD.

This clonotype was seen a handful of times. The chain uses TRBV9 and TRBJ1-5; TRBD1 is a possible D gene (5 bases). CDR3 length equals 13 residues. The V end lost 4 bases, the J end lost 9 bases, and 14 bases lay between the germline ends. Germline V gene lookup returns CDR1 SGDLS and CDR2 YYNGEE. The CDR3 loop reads CASSPSLDRPQHF. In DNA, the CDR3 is TGTGCCAGCAGCCCCTCTCTAGACAGGCCCCAGCATTTT.